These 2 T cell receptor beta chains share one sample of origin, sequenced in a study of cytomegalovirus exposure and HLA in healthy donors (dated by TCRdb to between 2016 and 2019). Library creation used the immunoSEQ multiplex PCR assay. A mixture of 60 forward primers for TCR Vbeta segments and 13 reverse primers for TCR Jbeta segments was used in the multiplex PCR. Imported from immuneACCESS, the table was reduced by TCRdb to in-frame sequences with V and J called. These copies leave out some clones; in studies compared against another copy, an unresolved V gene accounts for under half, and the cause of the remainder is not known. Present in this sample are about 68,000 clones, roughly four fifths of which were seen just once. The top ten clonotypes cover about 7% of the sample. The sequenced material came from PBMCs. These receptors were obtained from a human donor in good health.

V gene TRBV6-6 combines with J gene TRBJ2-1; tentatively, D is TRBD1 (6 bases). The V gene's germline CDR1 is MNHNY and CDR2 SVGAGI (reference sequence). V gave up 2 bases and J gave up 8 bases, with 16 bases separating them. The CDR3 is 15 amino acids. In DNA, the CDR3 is TGTGCCAGCAGTTACCGGCAGGGGCTAGTGGATGAGCAGTTCTTC. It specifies CASSYRQGLVDEQFF.

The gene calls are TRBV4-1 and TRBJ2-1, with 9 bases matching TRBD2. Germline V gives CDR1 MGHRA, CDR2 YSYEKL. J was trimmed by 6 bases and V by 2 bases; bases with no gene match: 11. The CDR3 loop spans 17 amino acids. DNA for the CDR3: TGCGCCAGCAGCCAAATCCTTAATAGCGGGGGTATCAATGAGCAGTTCTTC. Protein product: CASSQILNSGGINEQFF.